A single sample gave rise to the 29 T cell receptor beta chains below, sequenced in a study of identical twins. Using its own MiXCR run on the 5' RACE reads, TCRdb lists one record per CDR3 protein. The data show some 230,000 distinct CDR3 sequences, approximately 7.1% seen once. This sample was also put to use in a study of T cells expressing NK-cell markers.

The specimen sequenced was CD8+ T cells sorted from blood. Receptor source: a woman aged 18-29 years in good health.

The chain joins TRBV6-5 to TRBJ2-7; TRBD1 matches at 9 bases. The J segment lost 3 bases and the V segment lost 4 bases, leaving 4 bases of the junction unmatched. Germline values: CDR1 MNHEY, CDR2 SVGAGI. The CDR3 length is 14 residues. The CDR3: CASSWGTGFYEQYF. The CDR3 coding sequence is TGTGCCAGCAGTTGGGGGACAGGGTTCTACGAGCAGTACTTC.

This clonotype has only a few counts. The CDR3 sequence is CASRLAGVGELFF. The CDR3 bases are TGTGCCAGCAGATTAGCGGGAGTAGGGGAGCTGTTTTTT. V usage is TRBV27 and J usage is TRBJ2-2; 9 nucleotides line up with TRBD2. V shed 6 bases, J shed 8 bases, and the junction held 4 bases outside the gene matches. The CDR3 totals 13 residues. Germline V gene data show CDR1 as MNHEY and CDR2 as SMNVEV (reference sequence).

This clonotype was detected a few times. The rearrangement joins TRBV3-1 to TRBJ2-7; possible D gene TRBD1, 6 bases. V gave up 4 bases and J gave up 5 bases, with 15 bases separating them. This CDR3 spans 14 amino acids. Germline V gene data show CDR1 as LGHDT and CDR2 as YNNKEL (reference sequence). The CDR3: CASSRGPSYDEQYF. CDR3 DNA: TGTGCCAGCAGCCGGGGGCCTAGCTACGACGAGCAGTACTTC.

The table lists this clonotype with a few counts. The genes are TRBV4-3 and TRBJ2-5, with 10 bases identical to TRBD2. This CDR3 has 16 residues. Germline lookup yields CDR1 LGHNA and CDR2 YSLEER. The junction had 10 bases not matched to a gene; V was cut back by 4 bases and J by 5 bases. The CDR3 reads CASSRSLAGVSETQYF. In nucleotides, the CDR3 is TGCGCCAGCAGCCGCAGTCTAGCGGGAGTAAGTGAGACCCAGTACTTC.

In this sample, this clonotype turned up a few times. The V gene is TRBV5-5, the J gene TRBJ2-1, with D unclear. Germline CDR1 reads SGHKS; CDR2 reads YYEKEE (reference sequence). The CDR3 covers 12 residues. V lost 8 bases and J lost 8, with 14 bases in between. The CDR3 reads CASLLRIDEQFF. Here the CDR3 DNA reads TGTGCCAGTCTCCTCAGGATAGATGAGCAGTTCTTC.

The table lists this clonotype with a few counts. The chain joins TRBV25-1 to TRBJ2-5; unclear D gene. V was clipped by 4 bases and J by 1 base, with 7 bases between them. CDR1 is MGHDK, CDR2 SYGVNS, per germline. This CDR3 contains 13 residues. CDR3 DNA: TGTGCCAGCAGTGCAATCCTCCAAGAGACCCAGTACTTC. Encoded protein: CASSAILQETQYF.

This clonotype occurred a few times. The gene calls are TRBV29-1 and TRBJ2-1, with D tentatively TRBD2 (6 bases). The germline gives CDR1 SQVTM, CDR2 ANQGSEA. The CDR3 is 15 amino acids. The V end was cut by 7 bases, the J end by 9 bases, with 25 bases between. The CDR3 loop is CSAPSSGYRQGEQFF. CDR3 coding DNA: TGCAGCGCCCCTTCGAGCGGGTATCGCCAGGGTGAGCAGTTCTTC.

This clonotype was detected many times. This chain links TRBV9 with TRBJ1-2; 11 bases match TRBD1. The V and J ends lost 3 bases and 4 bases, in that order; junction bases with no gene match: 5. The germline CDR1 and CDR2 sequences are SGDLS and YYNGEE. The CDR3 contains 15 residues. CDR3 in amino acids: CASSAGQGAFYGYTF. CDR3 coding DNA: TGTGCCAGCAGCGCAGGACAGGGGGCCTTCTATGGCTACACCTTC.

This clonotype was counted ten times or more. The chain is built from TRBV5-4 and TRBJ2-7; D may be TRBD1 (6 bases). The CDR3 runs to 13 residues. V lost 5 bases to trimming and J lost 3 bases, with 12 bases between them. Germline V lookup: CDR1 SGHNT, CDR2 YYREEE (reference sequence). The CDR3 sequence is CASRRQGIYEQYF. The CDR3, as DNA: TGTGCCAGCAGACGGCAGGGGATCTACGAGCAGTACTTC. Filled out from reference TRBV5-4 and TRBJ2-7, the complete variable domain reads ETGVTQSPTHLIKTRGQQVTLRCSSQSGHNTVSWYQQALGQGPQFIFQYYREEENGRGNFPPRFSGLQFPNYSSELNVNALELDDSALYLCASRRQGIYEQYFGPGTRLTVT.

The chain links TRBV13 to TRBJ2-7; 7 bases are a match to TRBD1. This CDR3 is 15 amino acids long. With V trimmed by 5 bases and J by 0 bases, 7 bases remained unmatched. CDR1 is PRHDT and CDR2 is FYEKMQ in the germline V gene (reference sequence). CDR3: CASSPATGASYEQYF. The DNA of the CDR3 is TGTGCCAGCAGCCCCGCAACAGGGGCCTCCTACGAGCAGTACTTC. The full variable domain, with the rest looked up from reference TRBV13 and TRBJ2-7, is AAGVIQSPRHLIKEKRETATLKCYPIPRHDTVYWYQQGPGQDPQFLISFYEKMQSDKGSIPDRFSAQQFSDYHSELNMSSLELGDSALYFCASSPATGASYEQYFGPGTRLTVT.

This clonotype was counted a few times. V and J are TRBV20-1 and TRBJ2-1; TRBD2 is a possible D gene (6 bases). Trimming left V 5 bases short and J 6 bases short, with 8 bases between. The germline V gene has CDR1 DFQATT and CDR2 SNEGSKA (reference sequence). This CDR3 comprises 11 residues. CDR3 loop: CSAWDFNEQFF. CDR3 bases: TGCAGTGCTTGGGACTTCAATGAGCAGTTCTTC.

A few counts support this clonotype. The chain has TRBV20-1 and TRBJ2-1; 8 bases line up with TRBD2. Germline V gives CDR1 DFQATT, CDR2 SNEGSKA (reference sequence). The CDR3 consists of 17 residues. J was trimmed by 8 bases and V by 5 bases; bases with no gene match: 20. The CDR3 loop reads CSAPNKRAGGLFYEQFF. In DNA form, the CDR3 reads TGCAGTGCTCCGAATAAGCGGGCGGGAGGTCTTTTCTATGAGCAGTTCTTC.

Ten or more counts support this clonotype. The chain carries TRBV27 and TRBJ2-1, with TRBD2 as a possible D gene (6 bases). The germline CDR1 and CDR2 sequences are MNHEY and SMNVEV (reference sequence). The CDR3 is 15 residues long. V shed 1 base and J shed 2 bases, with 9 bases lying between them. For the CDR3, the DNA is TGTGCCAGCAGTTTATTGCGGGGAGCCTACAATGAGCAGTTCTTC. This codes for CASSLLRGAYNEQFF.

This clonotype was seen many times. The CDR3 loop reads CASSRDGAEAFF. The CDR3 nucleotides read TGTGCCAGCAGCAGGGATGGTGCTGAAGCTTTCTTT. The gene calls are TRBV7-9 and TRBJ1-1; D remains unclear. CDR1 and CDR2 from the germline V gene are SEHNR and FQNEAQ (reference sequence). Trimming pared 5 bases from V and 6 bases from J, leaving 10 bases between. The CDR3 runs 12 residues.

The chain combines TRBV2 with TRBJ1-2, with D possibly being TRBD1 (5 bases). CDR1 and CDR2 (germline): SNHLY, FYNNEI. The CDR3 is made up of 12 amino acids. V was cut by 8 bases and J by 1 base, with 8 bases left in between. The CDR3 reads CASGAGNYGYTF. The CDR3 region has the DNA TGTGCCAGCGGGGCGGGTAACTATGGCTACACCTTC. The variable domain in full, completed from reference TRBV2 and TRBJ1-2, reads EPEVTQTPSHQVTQMGQEVILRCVPISNHLYFYWYRQILGQKVEFLVSFYNNEISEKSEIFDDQFSVERPDGSNFTLKIRSTKLEDSAMYFCASGAGNYGYTFGSGTRLTVV.

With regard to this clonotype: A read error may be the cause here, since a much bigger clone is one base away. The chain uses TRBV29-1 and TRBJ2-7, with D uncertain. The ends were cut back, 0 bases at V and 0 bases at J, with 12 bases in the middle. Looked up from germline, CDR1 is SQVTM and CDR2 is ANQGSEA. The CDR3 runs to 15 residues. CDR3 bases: TGCAGCGTTGAAGATCTGGGTCAGAGCTCCTACGAGCAGTACTTC. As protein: CSVEDLGQSSYEQYF.

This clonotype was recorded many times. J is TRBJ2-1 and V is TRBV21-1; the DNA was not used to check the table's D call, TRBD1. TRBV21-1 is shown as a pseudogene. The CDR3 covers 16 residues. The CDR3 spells CASSLPGQGGYNEQFF. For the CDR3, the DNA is TGTGCCAGCAGCCTGCCGGGGCAGGGTGGCTACAATGAGCAGTTCTTC.

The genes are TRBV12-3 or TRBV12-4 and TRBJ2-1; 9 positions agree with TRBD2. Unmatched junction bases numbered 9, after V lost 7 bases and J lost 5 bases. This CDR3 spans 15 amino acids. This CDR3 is CASILGSGGHNEQFF. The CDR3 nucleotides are TGTGCCAGCATACTCGGTAGCGGGGGTCACAATGAGCAGTTCTTC.

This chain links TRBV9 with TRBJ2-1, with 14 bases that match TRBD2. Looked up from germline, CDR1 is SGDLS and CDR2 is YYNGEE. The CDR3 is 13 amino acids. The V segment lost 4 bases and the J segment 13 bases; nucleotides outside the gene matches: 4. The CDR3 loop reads CASSYGTSGSQFF. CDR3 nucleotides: TGTGCCAGCAGCTACGGGACTAGCGGGAGCCAGTTCTTC.

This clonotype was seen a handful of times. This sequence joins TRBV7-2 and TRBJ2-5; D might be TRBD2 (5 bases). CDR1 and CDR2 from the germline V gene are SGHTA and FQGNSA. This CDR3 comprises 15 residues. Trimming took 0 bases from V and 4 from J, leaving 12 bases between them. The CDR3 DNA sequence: TGTGCCAGCAGCTTAGCGAATAGCCGGGGAGAGACCCAGTACTTC. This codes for CASSLANSRGETQYF.

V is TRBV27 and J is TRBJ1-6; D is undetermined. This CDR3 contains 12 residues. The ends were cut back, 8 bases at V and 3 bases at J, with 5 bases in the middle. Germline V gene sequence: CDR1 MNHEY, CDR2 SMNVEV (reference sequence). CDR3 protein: CASGNYNSPLHF. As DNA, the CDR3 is TGTGCCAGCGGGAACTATAATTCACCCCTCCACTTT.

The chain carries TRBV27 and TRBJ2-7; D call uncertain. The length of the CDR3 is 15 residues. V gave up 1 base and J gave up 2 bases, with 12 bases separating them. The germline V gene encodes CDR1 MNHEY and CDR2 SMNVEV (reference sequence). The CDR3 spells CASSLLAASPYEQYF. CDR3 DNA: TGTGCCAGCAGTTTATTAGCAGCGTCTCCCTACGAGCAGTACTTC.

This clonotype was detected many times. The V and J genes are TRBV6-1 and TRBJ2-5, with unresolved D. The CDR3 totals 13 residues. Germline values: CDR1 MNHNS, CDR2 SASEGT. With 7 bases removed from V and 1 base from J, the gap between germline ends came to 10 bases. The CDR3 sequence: CASTDQVQETQYF. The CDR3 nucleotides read TGTGCCAGCACTGATCAGGTCCAAGAGACCCAGTACTTC.

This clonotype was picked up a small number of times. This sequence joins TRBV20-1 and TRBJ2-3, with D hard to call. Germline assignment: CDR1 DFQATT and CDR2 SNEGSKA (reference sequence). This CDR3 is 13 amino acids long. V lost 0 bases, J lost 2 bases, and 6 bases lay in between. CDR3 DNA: TGCAGTGCTAGAGACCTAACCACAGATACGCAGTATTTT. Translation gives CSARDLTTDTQYF.

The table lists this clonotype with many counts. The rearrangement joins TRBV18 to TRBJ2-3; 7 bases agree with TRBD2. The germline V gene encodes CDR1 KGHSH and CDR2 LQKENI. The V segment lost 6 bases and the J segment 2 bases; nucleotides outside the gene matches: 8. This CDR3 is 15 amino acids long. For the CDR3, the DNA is TGTGCCAGCTCTCCCAGGGAGGGCCTCACAGATACGCAGTATTTT. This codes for CASSPREGLTDTQYF.

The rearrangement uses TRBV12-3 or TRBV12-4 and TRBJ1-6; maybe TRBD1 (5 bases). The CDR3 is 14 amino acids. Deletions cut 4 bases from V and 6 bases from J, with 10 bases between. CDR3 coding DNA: TGTGCCAGCAGTTCGCTCCAGGGTAATTCACCCCTCCACTTT. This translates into CASSSLQGNSPLHF.

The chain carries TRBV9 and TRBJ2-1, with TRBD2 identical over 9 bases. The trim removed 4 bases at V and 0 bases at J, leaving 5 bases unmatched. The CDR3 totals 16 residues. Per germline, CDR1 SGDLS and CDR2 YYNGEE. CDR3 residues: CASSTSGGSSYNEQFF. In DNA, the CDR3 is TGTGCCAGCAGCACAAGCGGGGGGAGCTCCTACAATGAGCAGTTCTTC.

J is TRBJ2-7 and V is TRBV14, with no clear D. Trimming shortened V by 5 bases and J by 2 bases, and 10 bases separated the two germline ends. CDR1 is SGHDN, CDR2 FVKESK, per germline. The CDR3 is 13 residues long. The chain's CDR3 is CASSEDLTYEQYF. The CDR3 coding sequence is TGTGCCAGCAGCGAGGACCTAACCTACGAGCAGTACTTC.

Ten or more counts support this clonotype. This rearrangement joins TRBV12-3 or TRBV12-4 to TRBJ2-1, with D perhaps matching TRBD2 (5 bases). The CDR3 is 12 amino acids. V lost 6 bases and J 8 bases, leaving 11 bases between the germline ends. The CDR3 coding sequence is TGTGCCAGCAGGCCCGGGAAGCATGAGCAGTTCTTC. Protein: CASRPGKHEQFF.